These 6 T cell receptor beta chains came from one sample sequenced in a study of blood T cell repertoires in COVID-19. Measured with immunoSEQ multiplex PCR; TCRdb has only the in-frame clones, and not every one. This table has a few hundred thousand clones, roughly 87% appearing once. Sequenced material: peripheral blood. All receptors come from a woman in her forties or fifties who had recovered from COVID-19.

The chain links TRBV7-9 to TRBJ1-2, with 8 bases aligning to TRBD1. Germline values: CDR1 SEHNR, CDR2 FQNEAQ (reference sequence). With 0 bases clipped from V and 3 bases from J, the junction kept 6 bases outside the gene matches. There are 16 residues in the CDR3. The CDR3 loop is CASSLALGQGDYGYTF. The CDR3, as DNA: TGTGCCAGCAGCTTAGCGCTAGGACAGGGAGACTATGGCTACACCTTC.

This clone appeared a single time. This chain links TRBV2 with TRBJ2-7, with TRBD1 matching 10 bases. V lost 7 bases and J lost 3; bases outside the gene matches: 12. CDR1 and CDR2 (germline): SNHLY, FYNNEI. The CDR3 sequence is 16 residues long. The DNA of the CDR3 is TGTGCCAGCAAGATAACCGGGACAGGGGCTATCTACGAGCAGTACTTC. Translation gives CASKITGTGAIYEQYF.

The chain employs TRBV5-1 and TRBJ2-7, with TRBD2 identical over 12 bases. CDR3 size: 16 residues. V shed 4 bases and J 5 bases; nucleotides not matched to a gene: 10. CDR1 is SGHRS and CDR2 is YFSETQ in the germline V gene. The CDR3 region is CASSPRLAGASHEQYF. CDR3 DNA sequence: TGCGCCAGCAGCCCCCGACTAGCGGGGGCCTCTCACGAGCAGTACTTC. Together with reference TRBV5-1 and TRBJ2-7, the CDR3 gives the full variable domain: KAGVTQTPRYLIKTRGQQVTLSCSPISGHRSVSWYQQTPGQGLQFLFEYFSETQRNKGNFPGRFSGRQFSNSRSEMNVSTLELGDSALYLCASSPRLAGASHEQYFGPGTRLTVT.

The gene calls are TRBV7-8 and TRBJ2-7; possibly TRBD1 for D (5 bases). The CDR3 loop spans 12 amino acids. V lost 5 bases to trimming and J lost 5 bases, with 10 bases between them. Per germline, CDR1 SGHVS and CDR2 FQNEAQ. The DNA for the CDR3 is TGTGCCAGCAGCAGGGGTGAGGACGAGCAGTACTTC. Its translation: CASSRGEDEQYF.

The chain recombines TRBV11-3 with TRBJ2-7; 8 bases are shared with TRBD1. Germline V CDR1 and CDR2: SGHNT, YENEEA. V was pared by 4 bases and J by 3 bases, with 8 bases of the junction left unmatched. The CDR3 has 15 residues. CDR3 residues: CASSYGRGQVYEQYF. CDR3 coding DNA: TGTGCCAGCAGCTACGGAAGGGGACAGGTCTACGAGCAGTACTTC.

The chain's CDR3 is CASSLNRATNQPQHF. In DNA form, the CDR3 reads TGTGCCAGCAGTTTAAACAGGGCCACCAATCAGCCCCAGCATTTT. The rearrangement links TRBV6-5 to TRBJ1-5; possible D gene TRBD1, 6 bases. V dropped 4 bases and J dropped 3 bases, with 13 bases sitting between them. CDR3 length: 15 amino acids. CDR1 is MNHEY, CDR2 SVGAGI, per germline.